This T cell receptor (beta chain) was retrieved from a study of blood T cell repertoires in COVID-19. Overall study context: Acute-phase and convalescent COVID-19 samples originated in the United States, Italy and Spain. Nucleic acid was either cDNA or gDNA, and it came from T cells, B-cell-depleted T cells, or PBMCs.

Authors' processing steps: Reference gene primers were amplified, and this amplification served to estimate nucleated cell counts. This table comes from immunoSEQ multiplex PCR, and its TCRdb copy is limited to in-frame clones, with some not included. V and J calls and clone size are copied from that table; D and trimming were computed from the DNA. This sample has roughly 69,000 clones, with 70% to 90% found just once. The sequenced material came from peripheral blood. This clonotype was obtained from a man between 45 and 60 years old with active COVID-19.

The CDR3 DNA is TGTGCCAGCAATAGACTAGCGGAATCCTACGAGCAGTACTTC. This sequence encodes CASNRLAESYEQYF. This chain connects TRBV2 to TRBJ2-7, with 9 bases fitting TRBD2. This CDR3 comprises 14 residues. V shed 7 bases and J 1 base; nucleotides not matched to a gene: 5. Germline V gene sequence: CDR1 SNHLY, CDR2 FYNNEI.